This TCR beta chain emerged from a study of T cells in women clearing cervical HPV infection. TCR beta CDR3 amplified by multiplex PCR from roughly 1,100 ng genomic DNA. Assay: immunoSEQ multiplex PCR; the TCRdb copy retains only in-frame clones and omits some. The repertoire table contains about 35,000 clones. There are 14 residues in the CDR3. CDR1 and CDR2 (germline): SEHNR, FQNEAQ (reference sequence). Trimming at V came to 3 bases and at J to 5 bases, leaving 6 bases not matched to a gene. Worth noting for this clone: The read finishes 3 residues shy of the CDR3 end, and the germline J gene is used to complete it.

Source material: blood buffy coat. The clonotype comes from a woman aged 18 to 75 with a cervical HPV16 infection that either progressed to CIN3+ or cleared (not recorded which). The V gene is TRBV7-9, the J gene TRBJ1-1, with TRBD1 identical over 7 bases. The CDR3 protein is CASSFTGEMTEAFF. Partial CDR3 DNA: TGTGCCAGCAGCTTCACAGGGGAGATGACTGAA.